This TCR beta chain was observed in a study of blood T cell repertoires in COVID-19 (dated by TCRdb to the early 2020s). Background for the entire study: The collaborator samples originated in the United States, Italy and Spain and spanned the acute and convalescent phases of COVID-19. The material from the prospective study consisted of cDNA or gDNA derived from T cells, B-cell-depleted T cells, or PBMCs. Subjects who had been exposed to COVID-19, were actively infected with it, or had recovered from it provided the deeply sampled blood TCRbeta repertoires that made up the dataset. The repertoires were made available in a free public database intended to serve as a resource for research on the immune response to SARS-CoV-2. The samples were drawn from the first 160 participants of the ongoing ImmuneRACE study and from over 950 subjects provided by 6 global collaborators. Sample metadata almost always included a de-identified subject ID, COVID-19 status, age in years and sex. Where available, HLA class I and class II types were obtained from metadata supplied by the sample provider rather than from assay-based typing.

In the case of this clone: Its antigen is unknown. Base qualities are not at hand, and no much larger clone is one base apart.

TCRbeta CDR3 regions were amplified from genomic DNA by means of the immunoSEQ Assay, a bias-controlled multiplex PCR. Per the source publication's procedure: Nucleated cell counts per sample were estimated from amplification of reference gene primers within the assay. To quantify the absolute abundance of each unique TCRbeta CDR3 rearrangement, sequence reads were collapsed and filtered. Productive Simpson clonality was computed per sample as the square root of Simpson's diversity index over productive rearrangements. This is the immuneACCESS table as TCRdb keeps it, with only in-frame sequences that have V and J called. A part of the clones is gone; compared with another copy, unresolved V genes explain less than half, and the rest is unexplained. The V and J calls and clone size come from that table; D and trimming were worked out from the DNA. The sample contains a few hundred thousand clones, roughly 80% of them found a single time. Of the sample, approximately 3.2% is held by the ten largest clones.

Each collaborating institution followed its own protocols to collect whole blood in K2EDTA tubes. For TCRbeta analysis, collaborators shipped samples as frozen whole blood, isolated PBMCs, or DNA extracted from either of those sample types. The germline V gene yields MGHRA for CDR1 and YSYEKL for CDR2. Trimming takes 0 bases from V and 6 bases from J, and the germline ends sit 12 bases apart. From its cysteine to its phenylalanine, the CDR3 spans 15 amino acids. Only the CDR3 DNA stays, 45 bases, in frame from base 1. Points the paper makes about the study in general: Clinical and demographic metadata were provided uncurated, with the amount varying by source and participant.

The specimen sequenced was peripheral blood. This TCR was sampled from a young woman with acute or convalescent COVID-19. Recombination connected TRBV4-1 to TRBJ1-5; too little of a D gene remains to name it. At the DNA level, the sequence is TGCGCCAGCAGCCAAGATTCGTCAGGATTTCAGCCCCAGCATTTT. Protein translation: CASSQDSSGFQPQHF.